This T cell receptor (beta chain) comes out of a study of hypomethylating agent response in myelodysplastic syndrome. Study details: Of these patients, roughly six responded (complete response or hematologic improvement) and five did not. Complete response or hematologic improvement counted as response; others were non-responders.

Trimming cost V 11 bases and J 8 bases, with 15 bases left between them. Germline lookup yields CDR1 MDHEN and CDR2 SYDVKM. The CDR3 sequence is 11 residues long. The data were produced by immunoSEQ multiplex PCR, yet TCRdb's version contains in-frame clones alone and is incomplete. The table has a few thousand clones, 70% to 90% seen once. The rearrangement uses TRBV28 and TRBJ1-2; possible D gene TRBD1, 6 bases. The TCR was taken from a human donor with myelodysplastic syndrome. The specimen was bone marrow, collected before or after starting hypomethylating agent treatment for myelodysplastic syndrome (not recorded which). The CDR3 DNA reads TGTGCCTCGGGGGCGTGGGGGGGCTACACCTTC. This encodes CASGAWGGYTF.